Following are 18 T cell receptor beta chains from one sample sequenced in a study of T cell clonality in common variable immunodeficiency. Sequencing used immunoSEQ multiplex PCR; TCRdb keeps in-frame clones, though not all of them. The sample yields tens of thousands of clones, without any singletons. Sequencing used peripheral blood mononuclear cells. Receptors were obtained from a person aged 18 to 75 in good health.

Ten or more counts support this clone. The read terminates 3 residues ahead of where the CDR3 ends, so the germline J gene completes it. The chain is built from TRBV18 and TRBJ1-6; possible D gene TRBD1, 6 bases. V lost 3 bases and J 6 bases, leaving 15 bases between the germline ends. The CDR3 covers 16 residues. Per the germline V gene, CDR1 is KGHSH and CDR2 is LQKENI. The CDR3 region is CASSPHPAGANSPLHF. CDR3 DNA, as far as it was read: TGTGCCAGCTCACCCCACCCGGCAGGGGCTAATTCACCC.

This clone was detected many times. The read halts 3 residues ahead of the CDR3 end, with the missing end drawn from the germline J gene. The chain carries TRBV5-1 and TRBJ2-1; D remains unclear. V was cut by 2 bases and J by 6 bases, with 3 bases left in between. Germline CDR1 and CDR2: SGHRS and YFSETQ. The CDR3 totals 11 residues. The CDR3 loop is CASSFSNEQFF. The DNA read from the CDR3 is TGCGCCAGCAGCTTCTCCAATGAG.

The table lists this clone with many counts. Coverage ceases 3 residues before the CDR3 finishes, and the germline J gene fills in the end. The rearrangement links TRBV20-1 to TRBJ2-1; 11 positions match TRBD1. Looked up from germline, CDR1 is DFQATT and CDR2 is SNEGSKA (reference sequence). The CDR3 has 17 amino acids. With V trimmed by 5 bases and J by 3 bases, 12 bases remained unmatched. CDR3 sequence: CSALRTGGLRVYNEQFF. The CDR3 bases that were read are TGCAGTGCTCTCAGGACAGGGGGCCTTCGAGTCTACAATGAG.

This clone showed up many times. The read terminates 3 residues ahead of where the CDR3 ends, so the germline J gene completes it. This chain links TRBV12-3 or TRBV12-4 with TRBJ2-7, with D maybe TRBD1 (5 bases). V dropped 5 bases and J dropped 6 bases, with 14 bases sitting between them. CDR3 length: 13 residues. The CDR3 sequence: CASSASSGFEQYF. CDR3 DNA (partial): TGTGCCAGCAGTGCCTCCTCAGGGTTCGAG.

This clone has only a few counts. A much larger clone sits a single nucleotide away, making a read error possible. The read falls 3 residues short of the CDR3 end, and the missing part is taken from the germline J gene. The chain joins TRBV7-2 to TRBJ1-1; weak D call: TRBD1 (5 bases). This CDR3 contains 13 residues. Germline V lookup: CDR1 SGHTA, CDR2 FQGNSA. V was clipped by 1 base and J by 4 bases, with 7 bases between them. The CDR3 protein is CASSLGGVTEAFF. The CDR3 DNA, read in part, is TGTGCCAGCAGCTTAGGAGGGGTCACTGAA.

This clone was found many times. The CDR3 extends 3 residues past the end of the read, so its final part is completed from the germline J gene. V usage is TRBV13 and J usage is TRBJ1-4, with D unclear. V dropped 5 bases and J dropped 1 base, with 8 bases sitting between them. The germline CDR1 and CDR2 sequences are PRHDT and FYEKMQ (reference sequence). This CDR3 has 14 residues. CDR3 loop: CASSPRGTNEKLFF. CDR3 DNA (partial): TGTGCCAGCAGCCCCCGGGGAACTAATGAAAAA. Based on the CDR3 plus reference TRBV13 and TRBJ1-4, the full variable domain is AAGVIQSPRHLIKEKRETATLKCYPIPRHDTVYWYQQGPGQDPQFLISFYEKMQSDKGSIPDRFSAQQFSDYHSELNMSSLELGDSALYFCASSPRGTNEKLFFGSGTQLSVL.

This clone was recorded many times. The CDR3 extends 3 residues past the end of the read, so its final part is completed from the germline J gene. The V call is TRBV11-2, the J call TRBJ2-4; D may be TRBD2 (6 bases). CDR1 is SGHAT, CDR2 FQNNGV, per germline. The V gene lost 5 bases and the J gene lost 0 bases, with 11 bases spanning the gap. CDR3 length: 15 residues. CDR3 bases read: TGTGCCAGCAGCGGTAGCGGTCTAGCCAAAAACATT. Encoded protein: CASSGSGLAKNI. The entire CDR3 protein reads CASSGSGLAKNIQYF. The full variable domain, in which reference TRBV11-2 and TRBJ2-4 provide the parts outside the CDR3, is EAGVAQSPRYKIIEKRQSVAFWCNPISGHATLYWYQQILGQGPKLLIQFQNNGVVDDSQLPKDRFSAERLKGVDSTLKIQPAKLEDSAVYLCASSGSGLAKNIQYFGAGTRLSVL.

This clone has a count of ten or more. Read data end 3 residues before the CDR3 end; the end is taken from the germline J gene. V usage is TRBV5-4 and J usage is TRBJ2-7; a possible D gene is TRBD2 (6 bases). V shed 6 bases and J shed 5 bases, with 15 bases lying between them. Germline V lookup: CDR1 SGHNT, CDR2 YYREEE (reference sequence). CDR3 length: 13 residues. Partial CDR3 DNA: TGTGCCAGCACCCCGGGCGGGGTGGACGAG. Protein product: CASTPGGVDE. The whole CDR3 sequence is CASTPGGVDEQYF. The whole variable domain, filled in from reference TRBV5-4 and TRBJ2-7, reads ETGVTQSPTHLIKTRGQQVTLRCSSQSGHNTVSWYQQALGQGPQFIFQYYREEENGRGNFPPRFSGLQFPNYSSELNVNALELDDSALYLCASTPGGVDEQYFGPGTRLTVT.

CDR3: CASSFGGGEQYF. The CDR3 bases that were read are TGTGCCAGCAGCTTTGGGGGGGGCGAG. This rearrangement joins TRBV7-9 to TRBJ2-7; TRBD2 agrees at 7 bases. The read comes to an end 3 residues before the CDR3 does, leaving the germline J gene to fill in the end. After removal of 3 bases from V and 6 bases from J, the junction contained 2 bases not matched to a gene. CDR1 SEHNR and CDR2 FQNEAQ come from the germline V gene (reference sequence). The CDR3 loop spans 12 amino acids.

This clone was seen ten or more times. The read terminates 3 residues before the CDR3 end, so the remaining end is supplied by the germline J gene. This chain joins TRBV29-1 and TRBJ1-1; D is unclear. V lost 2 bases and J lost 1, with 11 bases in between. In germline, CDR1 is SQVTM, CDR2 ANQGSEA. CDR3 length equals 14 residues. Here the CDR3 reads CSVEIAGWNTEAFF. CDR3 DNA (partial): TGCAGCGTTGAAATTGCGGGTTGGAACACTGAA.

Many counts were recorded for this clone. The read stops 3 residues short of the end of the CDR3; the missing end is completed from the germline J gene. The rearrangement joins TRBV29-1 to TRBJ2-7; TRBD2 matches at 7 bases. Germline CDR1 SQVTM, CDR2 ANQGSEA. The CDR3 has 13 amino acids. Trimming cost V 6 bases and J 6 bases; bases outside gene matches: 11. CDR3 sequence: CSVAGGTFGEQYF. Incomplete CDR3 DNA: TGCAGCGTGGCCGGGGGGACCTTTGGCGAG.

This clone came up many times. The read ends 3 residues shy of where the CDR3 ends; the end is completed using the germline J gene. The rearrangement joins TRBV7-8 to TRBJ2-3; D is uncertain. Trimming pared 4 bases from V and 1 base from J, leaving 15 bases between. There are 16 residues in the CDR3. The germline CDR1 and CDR2 sequences are SGHVS and FQNEAQ. CDR3 amino acids: CASSSKAESRTDTQYF. The DNA read from the CDR3 is TGTGCCAGCAGCTCCAAGGCGGAGTCCCGCACAGATACG.

This clone was counted ten times or more. The read finishes 3 residues shy of the CDR3 end, and the germline J gene is used to complete it. This chain connects TRBV20-1 to TRBJ1-5; 7 positions agree with TRBD1. Germline V gives CDR1 DFQATT, CDR2 SNEGSKA (reference sequence). This CDR3 is built from 12 residues. The CDR3 loop reads CRTTGRNQPQHF. The part of the CDR3 DNA that was read is TGCAGAACGACAGGGAGGAATCAGCCC.

The table lists this clone with many counts. The CDR3 end is not reached by the read, which stops 3 residues before it; the germline J gene fills it in. The chain combines TRBV5-4 with TRBJ1-1; no firm D call. CDR1 and CDR2 (germline): SGHNT, YYREEE (reference sequence). Trimming shortened V by 4 bases and J by 7 bases, and 11 bases separated the two germline ends. The CDR3 length is 12 residues. CDR3 residues: CASSRTEFEAFF. Incomplete CDR3 DNA: TGTGCCAGCAGCCGAACAGAGTTTGAA. Filled out from reference TRBV5-4 and TRBJ1-1, the complete variable domain reads ETGVTQSPTHLIKTRGQQVTLRCSSQSGHNTVSWYQQALGQGPQFIFQYYREEENGRGNFPPRFSGLQFPNYSSELNVNALELDDSALYLCASSRTEFEAFFGQGTRLTVV.

This clone was observed at least ten times. The read terminates 3 residues ahead of where the CDR3 ends, so the germline J gene completes it. This rearrangement joins TRBV5-4 to TRBJ2-3; 12 nucleotides line up with TRBD2. Per germline, CDR1 SGHNT and CDR2 YYREEE (reference sequence). With V trimmed by 4 bases and J by 7 bases, 4 bases remained unmatched. The CDR3 runs 14 residues. CDR3 bases read: TGTGCCAGCAGCGCAGGACTAGCGGGGAATACG. It yields the protein CASSAGLAGNT. The whole CDR3 sequence is CASSAGLAGNTQYF.

This clone was counted at least ten times. The sequenced fragment ends 3 residues before the CDR3 boundary, so the rest is inferred from the germline J gene. This chain joins TRBV9 and TRBJ2-7, with TRBD1 as a possible D gene (5 bases). This CDR3 has 14 amino acids. Germline CDR1 and CDR2: SGDLS and YYNGEE. Trimming took 4 bases from V and 0 from J, leaving 11 bases between them. The CDR3 loop reads CASSPKGPSYEQYF. The CDR3 DNA, read in part, is TGTGCCAGCAGCCCCAAGGGGCCCTCCTACGAG.

By frequency in the sample, this clone is medium-sized. Sequencing ends 3 residues short of the CDR3 end; the germline J gene provides the rest. The V gene is TRBV6-1, the J gene TRBJ1-2, with D hard to call. The length of the CDR3 is 13 residues. Germline CDR1 is MNHNS and CDR2 is SASEGT. Deletions cut 2 bases from V and 3 bases from J, with 7 bases between. The CDR3 loop is CASSETPDYGYTF. The covered CDR3 bases are TGTGCCAGCAGTGAAACACCCGACTATGGC.

This clone was seen many times. The DNA ends 3 residues before the CDR3 does, and the rest of the CDR3 is filled in from the germline J gene. The chain uses TRBV19 and TRBJ1-5, with D possibly matching TRBD1 (5 bases). The germline CDR1 and CDR2 sequences are LNHDA and SQIVND (reference sequence). The CDR3 length is 15 residues. Trimming took off 1 base at V and 4 bases at J, with 11 bases between the two ends. The DNA read from the CDR3 is TGTGCCAGTAGTATAGGAGGGCAGGGAAATCAGCCC. The encoded protein is CASSIGGQGNQP. From start to end, the CDR3 is CASSIGGQGNQPQHF.